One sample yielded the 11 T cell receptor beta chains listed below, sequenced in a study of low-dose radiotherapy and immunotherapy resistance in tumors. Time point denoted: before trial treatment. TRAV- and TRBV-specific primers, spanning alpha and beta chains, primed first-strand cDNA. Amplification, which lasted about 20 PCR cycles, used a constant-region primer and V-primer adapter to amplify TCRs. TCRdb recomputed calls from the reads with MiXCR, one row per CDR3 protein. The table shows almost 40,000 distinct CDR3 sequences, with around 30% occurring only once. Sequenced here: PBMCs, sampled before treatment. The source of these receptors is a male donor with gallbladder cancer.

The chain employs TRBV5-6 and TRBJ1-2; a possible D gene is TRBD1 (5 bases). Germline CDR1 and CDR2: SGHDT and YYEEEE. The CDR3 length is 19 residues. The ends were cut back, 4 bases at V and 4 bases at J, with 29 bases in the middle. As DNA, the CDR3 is TGTGCCAGCAGCCCGGGACTGAAAAACACCGGGGAGCTGGTCTATGGCTACACCTTC. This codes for CASSPGLKNTGELVYGYTF.

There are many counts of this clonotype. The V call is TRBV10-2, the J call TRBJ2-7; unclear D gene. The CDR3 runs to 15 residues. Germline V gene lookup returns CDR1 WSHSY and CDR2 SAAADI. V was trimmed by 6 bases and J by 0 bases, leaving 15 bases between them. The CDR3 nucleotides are TGCGCCAGCAGCCAGGACGGAAGAAGCTCCTACGAGCAGTACTTC. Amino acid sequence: CASSQDGRSSYEQYF.

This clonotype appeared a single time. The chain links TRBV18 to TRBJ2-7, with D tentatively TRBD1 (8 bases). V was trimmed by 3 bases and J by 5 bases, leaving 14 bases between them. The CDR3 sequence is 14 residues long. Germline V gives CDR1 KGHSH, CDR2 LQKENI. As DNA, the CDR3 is TGTGCCAGCTCACCTCGGACAGGGAGGGACGAGCAGTACTTC. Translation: CASSPRTGRDEQYF.

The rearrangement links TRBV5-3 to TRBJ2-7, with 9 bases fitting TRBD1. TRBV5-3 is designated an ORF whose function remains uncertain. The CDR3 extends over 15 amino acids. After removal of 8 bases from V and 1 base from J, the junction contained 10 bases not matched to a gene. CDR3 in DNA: TGTGCCAGCAGCGATACAGGGGGCGCGTCCTACGAGCAGTACTTC. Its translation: CASSDTGGASYEQYF.

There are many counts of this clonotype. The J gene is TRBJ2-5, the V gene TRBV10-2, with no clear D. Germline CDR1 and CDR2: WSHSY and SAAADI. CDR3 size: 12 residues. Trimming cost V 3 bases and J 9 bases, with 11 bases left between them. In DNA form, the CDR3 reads TGCGCCAGCAGTGAAATGGGTGGAGCCCAGTACTTC. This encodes CASSEMGGAQYF.

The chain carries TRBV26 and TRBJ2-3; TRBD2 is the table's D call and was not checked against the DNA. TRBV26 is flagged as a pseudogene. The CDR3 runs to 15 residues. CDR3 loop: CASSLNSGSTDTQYF. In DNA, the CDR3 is TGTGCCAGCAGTTTGAATAGCGGGAGCACAGATACGCAGTATTTT.

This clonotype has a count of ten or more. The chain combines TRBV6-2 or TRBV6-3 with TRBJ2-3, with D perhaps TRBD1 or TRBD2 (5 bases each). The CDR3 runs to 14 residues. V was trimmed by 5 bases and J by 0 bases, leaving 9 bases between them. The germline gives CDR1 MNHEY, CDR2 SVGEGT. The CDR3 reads CASSLGASTDTQYF. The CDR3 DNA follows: TGTGCCAGCAGTCTCGGGGCCAGCACAGATACGCAGTATTTT.

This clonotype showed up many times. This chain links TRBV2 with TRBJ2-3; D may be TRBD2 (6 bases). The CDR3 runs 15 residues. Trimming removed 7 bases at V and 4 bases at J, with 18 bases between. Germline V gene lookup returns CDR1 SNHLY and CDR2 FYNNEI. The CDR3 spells CASTYGGGGADTQYF. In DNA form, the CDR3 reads TGTGCCAGCACTTACGGTGGGGGAGGAGCAGATACGCAGTATTTT. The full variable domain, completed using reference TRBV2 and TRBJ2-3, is EPEVTQTPSHQVTQMGQEVILRCVPISNHLYFYWYRQILGQKVEFLVSFYNNEISEKSEIFDDQFSVERPDGSNFTLKIRSTKLEDSAMYFCASTYGGGGADTQYFGPGTRLTVL.

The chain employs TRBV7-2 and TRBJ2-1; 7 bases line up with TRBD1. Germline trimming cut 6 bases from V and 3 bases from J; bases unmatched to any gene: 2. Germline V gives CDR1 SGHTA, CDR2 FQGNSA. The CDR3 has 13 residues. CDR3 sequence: CASSYRGYNEQFF. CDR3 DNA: TGTGCCAGCAGTTACAGGGGCTACAATGAGCAGTTCTTC. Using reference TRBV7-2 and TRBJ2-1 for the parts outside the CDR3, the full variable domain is GAGVSQSPSNKVTEKGKDVELRCDPISGHTALYWYRQSLGQGLEFLIYFQGNSAPDKSGLPSDRFSAERTGGSVSTLTIQRTQQEDSAVYLCASSYRGYNEQFFGPGTRLTVL.

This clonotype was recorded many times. CDR3 loop: CASSLRHSTGELFF. Here the CDR3 DNA reads TGTGCCAGCAGCCTCCGACACAGCACCGGGGAGCTGTTTTTT. The chain carries TRBV3-1 and TRBJ2-2; D ambiguous. The V end was cut by 4 bases, the J end by 4 bases, with 10 bases between. The CDR3 has 14 residues. Per germline, CDR1 LGHDT and CDR2 YNNKEL (reference sequence). Full variable domain (missing parts from reference TRBV3-1 and TRBJ2-2): DTAVSQTPKYLVTQMGNDKSIKCEQNLGHDTMYWYKQDSKKFLKIMFSYNNKELIINETVPNRFSPKSPDKAHLNLHINSLELGDSAVYFCASSLRHSTGELFFGEGSRLTVL.

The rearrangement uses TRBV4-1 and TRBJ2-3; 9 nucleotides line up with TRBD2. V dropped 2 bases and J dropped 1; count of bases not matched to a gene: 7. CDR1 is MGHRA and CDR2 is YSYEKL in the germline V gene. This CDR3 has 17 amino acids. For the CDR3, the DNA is TGCGCCAGCAGCCAAACCGCTAGCGGGAAAGGCACAGATACGCAGTATTTT. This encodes CASSQTASGKGTDTQYF.